A selection of T cell receptor beta chains follows, all from one sample in a study of cytomegalovirus exposure and HLA in healthy donors. Profiled with immunoSEQ multiplex PCR; TCRdb holds only in-frame clones, not every one. The sample has 100,000 or so clones, about 86% seen once. Material for sequencing was PBMCs. The receptors originated from a woman aged 18-29 years in good health and CMV-seropositive. Both conserved end residues are part of each CDR3. The order of the fields is J gene, CDR3 length, D gene, clone size, V gene, CDR3 DNA, CDR3 protein. A D gene is named only where the DNA matches it firmly. Size values are once, few and many counts, or a class for expanded clones, and some rows have none.

J gene: TRBJ2-2
CDR3 length: 16
D gene: -
clone size: -
V gene: TRBV18
CDR3 DNA: TGTGCCAGCTCACCCCAACCGGGCAGGGTAACCGGGGAGCTGTTTTTT
CDR3 protein: CASSPQPGRVTGELFF

J gene: TRBJ2-1
CDR3 length: 16
D gene: TRBD1
clone size: once
V gene: TRBV4-1
CDR3 DNA: TGCGCCAGCAGCCAGGGTGGACAGGGGATCAGGAATGAGCAGTTCTTC
CDR3 protein: CASSQGGQGIRNEQFF

J gene: TRBJ1-2
CDR3 length: 15
D gene: -
clone size: -
V gene: TRBV4-1
CDR3 DNA: TGCGCCAGCAGCCAGTACCTACAGGGAAGTTATGGCTACACCTTC
CDR3 protein: CASSQYLQGSYGYTF

J gene: TRBJ2-4
CDR3 length: 12
D gene: -
clone size: -
V gene: TRBV11-1
CDR3 DNA: TGTGCCAGCAGCTTACAGGGCGACATTCAGTACTTC
CDR3 protein: CASSLQGDIQYF

J gene: TRBJ1-1
CDR3 length: 12
D gene: TRBD1
clone size: -
V gene: TRBV29-1
CDR3 DNA: TGCAGCGTTACGACAGGGGGAACTGAAGCTTTCTTT
CDR3 protein: CSVTTGGTEAFF

J gene: TRBJ1-2
CDR3 length: 12
D gene: TRBD1
clone size: -
V gene: TRBV6-6
CDR3 DNA: TGTGCCAGCAGTCGACAGGGCGATGGCTACACCTTC
CDR3 protein: CASSRQGDGYTF

J gene: TRBJ2-1
CDR3 length: 13
D gene: -
clone size: -
V gene: TRBV5-5
CDR3 DNA: TGTGCCAGCAGCCCGCCCCGAGGCAATGAGCAGTTCTTC
CDR3 protein: CASSPPRGNEQFF

J gene: TRBJ2-3
CDR3 length: 17
D gene: -
clone size: few
V gene: TRBV4-2
CDR3 DNA: TGTGCCAGCAGCCAAGAGGGGAACTCGCGGGCCACAGATACGCAGTATTTT
CDR3 protein: CASSQEGNSRATDTQYF

J gene: TRBJ1-2
CDR3 length: 13
D gene: TRBD1
clone size: -
V gene: TRBV7-9
CDR3 DNA: TGTGCCAGCAGCTATGGACAGGATGGGAGCTACACCTTC
CDR3 protein: CASSYGQDGSYTF

J gene: TRBJ1-1
CDR3 length: 13
D gene: -
clone size: -
V gene: TRBV9
CDR3 DNA: TGTGCCAGCAGCGTAGATATGAACACTGAAGCTTTCTTT
CDR3 protein: CASSVDMNTEAFF

J gene: TRBJ1-4
CDR3 length: 15
D gene: -
clone size: -
V gene: TRBV29-1
CDR3 DNA: TGCAGCGTTGAAGAGAGACCCACCCGGGGGGAAAAACTGTTTTTT
CDR3 protein: CSVEERPTRGEKLFF

J gene: TRBJ1-2
CDR3 length: 11
D gene: -
clone size: few
V gene: TRBV2
CDR3 DNA: TGTGCCAGCGAGATCATCCATGGCTACACCTTC
CDR3 protein: CASEIIHGYTF

J gene: TRBJ2-7
CDR3 length: 17
D gene: TRBD1
clone size: -
V gene: TRBV2
CDR3 DNA: TGTGCCAGCAGTGAAGAGATTCGGGACAGGGCGTCCTACGAGCAGTACTTC
CDR3 protein: CASSEEIRDRASYEQYF

J gene: TRBJ1-1
CDR3 length: 15
D gene: -
clone size: -
V gene: TRBV5-1
CDR3 DNA: TGCGCCAGCAGCTTGGCCGAAGGGGAGGCCACTGAAGCTTTCTTT
CDR3 protein: CASSLAEGEATEAFF

J gene: TRBJ1-5
CDR3 length: 15
D gene: -
clone size: -
V gene: TRBV11-3
CDR3 DNA: TGTGCCAGCAGCTTAGGGCCAGCGGGCAATCAGCCCCAGCATTTT
CDR3 protein: CASSLGPAGNQPQHF

J gene: TRBJ2-7
CDR3 length: 13
D gene: TRBD1
clone size: -
V gene: TRBV14
CDR3 DNA: TGTGCCAGCAGCCAAGGGACAGGCTACGAGCAGTACTTC
CDR3 protein: CASSQGTGYEQYF

J gene: TRBJ2-1
CDR3 length: 15
D gene: TRBD2
clone size: -
V gene: TRBV5-1
CDR3 DNA: TGCGCCAGCAGCGTGACTAGCGGGGACTACAATGAGCAGTTCTTC
CDR3 protein: CASSVTSGDYNEQFF

J gene: TRBJ2-2
CDR3 length: 15
D gene: -
clone size: -
V gene: TRBV9
CDR3 DNA: TGTGCCAGCAGCGTTGAGGGGGAGAACACCGGGGAGCTGTTTTTT
CDR3 protein: CASSVEGENTGELFF

J gene: TRBJ2-2
CDR3 length: 17
D gene: -
clone size: -
V gene: TRBV7-9
CDR3 DNA: TGTGCCAGCAGCTTAGGACAGCTTTTGTCGTTGGGCGGGGAGCTGTTTTTT
CDR3 protein: CASSLGQLLSLGGELFF

J gene: TRBJ1-1
CDR3 length: 14
D gene: TRBD1
clone size: -
V gene: TRBV11-2
CDR3 DNA: TGTGCCAGCAGCATAGGACAGGGGAACACTGAAGCTTTCTTT
CDR3 protein: CASSIGQGNTEAFF

J gene: TRBJ2-1
CDR3 length: 15
D gene: TRBD2
clone size: -
V gene: TRBV10-3
CDR3 DNA: TGTGCCATCATGCGACTAGCGGGAGAGGATAATGAGCAGTTCTTC
CDR3 protein: CAIMRLAGEDNEQFF

J gene: TRBJ2-7
CDR3 length: 13
D gene: -
clone size: -
V gene: TRBV6-6
CDR3 DNA: TGTGCCAGCAGTCCCCAGGGTCCCGACGAGCAGTACTTC
CDR3 protein: CASSPQGPDEQYF

J gene: TRBJ2-2
CDR3 length: 12
D gene: -
clone size: -
V gene: TRBV29-1
CDR3 DNA: TGCAGCGTTGATAGGGGAACGGGGGAGCTGTTTTTT
CDR3 protein: CSVDRGTGELFF

J gene: TRBJ1-2
CDR3 length: 14
D gene: -
clone size: -
V gene: TRBV6-1
CDR3 DNA: TGTGCCAGCAGTGAAACTCCCGCAGGCTATGGCTACACCTTC
CDR3 protein: CASSETPAGYGYTF

J gene: TRBJ1-1
CDR3 length: 13
D gene: -
clone size: -
V gene: TRBV6-6
CDR3 DNA: TGTGCCAGCAGTAACGGAGGCCACACTGAAGCTTTCTTT
CDR3 protein: CASSNGGHTEAFF

J gene: TRBJ2-7
CDR3 length: 16
D gene: -
clone size: -
V gene: TRBV5-6
CDR3 DNA: TGTGCCAGCAGCATCTTTTCTGTGCGCTTGCGCTACGAGCAGTACTTC
CDR3 protein: CASSIFSVRLRYEQYF

J gene: TRBJ2-7
CDR3 length: 15
D gene: TRBD2
clone size: -
V gene: TRBV11-3
CDR3 DNA: TGTGCCAGCAGCTCCGGGTTGGGGAGGGCCTACGAGCAGTACTTC
CDR3 protein: CASSSGLGRAYEQYF